A selection of T cell receptor beta chains follows, all from one sample in a study of cytomegalovirus exposure and HLA in healthy donors. The repertoire was sequenced with immunoSEQ multiplex PCR; TCRdb's copy has only in-frame clones and lacks some. Among some 160,000 clones, roughly three quarters were seen once, and the ten largest hold approximately 4.3%. The sequencing sample was made of PBMCs. Receptors originate from a man aged 60 to 75 in good health and CMV-seronegative. Both conserved end residues are part of each CDR3. Each record gives: CDR3 length, clone size, J gene, V gene, D gene, CDR3 protein, CDR3 DNA. The D gene is left open where the match is weak. The size field is filled for only some rows; it gives once, few, many or a size class.

15	-	TRBJ1-5	TRBV6-6	TRBD1	CASSLGTGVHQPQHF	TGTGCCAGCAGTTTAGGGACAGGGGTACACCAGCCCCAGCATTTT
15	-	TRBJ1-5	TRBV7-9	-	CASSLDGYSNQPQHF	TGTGCCAGCAGCTTAGACGGGTATAGCAATCAGCCCCAGCATTTT
16	few	TRBJ2-7	TRBV4-1	-	CASSQVDYRDPYEQYF	TGCGCCAGCAGCCAAGTGGACTACAGAGACCCCTACGAGCAGTACTTC
16	-	TRBJ1-1	TRBV6-5	-	CASSYSQGLTNTEAFF	TGTGCCAGCAGTTACTCCCAGGGACTCACCAACACTGAAGCTTTCTTT
13	-	TRBJ2-6	TRBV5-1	-	CASSEGGANVLTF	TGCGCCAGCAGCGAGGGTGGGGCCAACGTCCTGACTTTC
15	-	TRBJ1-2	TRBV19	-	CASSTRTNPSYGYTF	TGTGCCAGTAGTACCAGGACAAATCCCTCCTATGGCTACACCTTC
14	-	TRBJ2-7	TRBV5-1	TRBD1	CASSSLDRGREQYF	TGCGCCAGCAGCTCCTTGGACAGGGGGCGTGAGCAGTACTTC
16	-	TRBJ1-1	TRBV28	TRBD1	CASSLVKGATLGEAFF	TGTGCCAGCAGTTTAGTGAAGGGGGCAACCCTGGGTGAAGCTTTCTTT
16	few	TRBJ1-5	TRBV7-8	-	CASSRVGGLRNQPQHF	TGTGCCAGCAGCCGGGTGGGGGGTTTGCGCAATCAGCCCCAGCATTTT
19	few	TRBJ2-7	TRBV28	-	CASSYAGGGSGLVSYEQYF	TGTGCCAGCAGTTATGCTGGAGGGGGCTCGGGACTAGTAAGCTACGAGCAGTACTTC
14	-	TRBJ2-3	TRBV9	-	CASSVGTSTDTQYF	TGTGCCAGCAGCGTAGGTACTAGCACAGATACGCAGTATTTT
16	-	TRBJ2-2	TRBV2	-	CASSVLGVVNTGELFF	TGTGCCAGCAGTGTCCTAGGTGTGGTAAACACCGGGGAGCTGTTTTTT
15	few	TRBJ2-1	TRBV5-4	TRBD2	CASSLGLAGGTEQFF	TGTGCCAGCAGCTTGGGGCTAGCGGGAGGAACTGAGCAGTTCTTC
14	-	TRBJ1-2	TRBV7-3	-	CASREGTVNYGYTF	TGTGCCAGCAGGGAGGGGACTGTTAACTATGGCTACACCTTC
18	few	TRBJ2-6	TRBV27	-	CASSLYNTRDSGANVLTF	TGTGCCAGCAGTTTATACAACACCCGTGACTCTGGGGCCAACGTCCTGACTTTC
14	few	TRBJ2-2	TRBV29-1	TRBD2	CSVGTSANTGELFF	TGCAGCGTGGGGACTAGCGCTAACACCGGGGAGCTGTTTTTT
12	-	TRBJ1-2	TRBV28	-	CASSGGLRGYTF	TGTGCCAGCAGTGGGGGCCTTCGGGGCTACACCTTC
13	-	TRBJ1-3	TRBV30	-	CAGTRDKDVTIYF	TGTGCGGGAACCAGGGACAAAGACGTCACCATATATTTT
14	-	TRBJ2-5	TRBV10-3	TRBD1	CAISVTGGIETQYF	TGTGCCATCAGTGTGACAGGGGGGATTGAGACCCAGTACTTC
13	once	TRBJ1-2	TRBV11-2	-	CASSLGRNYGYTF	TGTGCCAGCAGCTTAGGGAGGAACTATGGCTACACCTTC
13	-	TRBJ2-7	TRBV6-5	-	CASQRGSLYEQYF	TGTGCCAGTCAAAGGGGGTCCCTCTACGAGCAGTACTTC
14	-	TRBJ1-1	TRBV5-4	TRBD1	CASSLQGAGTEAFF	TGTGCCAGCAGCTTGCAGGGGGCTGGCACTGAAGCTTTCTTT
10	-	TRBJ1-1	TRBV29-1	-	CAGRGTEAFF	TGCGCGGGACGGGGCACTGAAGCTTTCTTT
19	-	TRBJ2-5	TRBV5-1	TRBD1	CASSLEPGQRPGYQETQYF	TGCGCCAGCAGCTTGGAACCGGGACAGCGTCCCGGTTATCAAGAGACCCAGTACTTC
15	-	TRBJ1-5	TRBV19	TRBD1	CASRWGTDQNQPQHF	TGTGCCAGTAGATGGGGGACAGATCAGAATCAGCCCCAGCATTTT
16	-	TRBJ1-1	TRBV7-8	-	CASSFQGGFESTEAFF	TGTGCCAGCAGCTTTCAGGGTGGCTTTGAGAGCACTGAAGCTTTCTTT
12	-	TRBJ2-7	TRBV6-1	-	CASGQLTYEQYF	TGTGCCAGCGGACAGTTAACCTACGAGCAGTACTTC
13	once	TRBJ1-5	TRBV6-5	-	CASSRQKNQPQHF	TGTGCCAGCAGTCGACAGAAGAATCAGCCCCAGCATTTT
14	-	TRBJ2-2	TRBV2	TRBD2	CATRLAGLTGELFF	TGTGCCACCCGACTAGCGGGACTGACCGGGGAGCTGTTTTTT
14	-	TRBJ2-1	TRBV29-1	TRBD1	CSVDRGTGVNEQFF	TGCAGCGTTGATAGGGGGACAGGGGTAAATGAGCAGTTCTTC
13	-	TRBJ2-4	TRBV27	-	CASSQGLRNIQYF	TGTGCCAGCAGTCAGGGGTTGAGGAACATTCAGTACTTC
15	-	TRBJ2-7	TRBV2	-	CASSEYVGRGYEQYF	TGTGCCAGCAGTGAATACGTGGGCAGGGGCTACGAGCAGTACTTC
15	once	TRBJ2-5	TRBV18	TRBD1	CASSPAWDREETQYF	TGTGCCAGCTCACCCGCGTGGGACAGGGAAGAGACCCAGTACTTC
14	-	TRBJ2-3	TRBV29-1	TRBD2	CSVVIGGGTDTQYF	TGCAGCGTTGTTATTGGGGGAGGGACAGATACGCAGTATTTT
13	-	TRBJ2-7	TRBV2	-	CASSKNRAYEQYF	TGTGCCAGCAGTAAGAACAGGGCCTACGAGCAGTACTTC
15	-	TRBJ2-4	TRBV5-7	TRBD1	CASSGRTGGKNIQYF	TGTGCCAGCAGCGGCCGGACAGGGGGCAAAAACATTCAGTACTTC
15	-	TRBJ1-1	TRBV5-1	-	CASSLGARGHTEAFF	TGTGCCAGCAGCTTAGGGGCCAGGGGACACACTGAAGCTTTCTTT
16	once	TRBJ2-1	TRBV30	TRBD2	CAWSPWEAGVINEQFF	TGTGCCTGGAGCCCCTGGGAGGCGGGAGTAATCAATGAGCAGTTCTTC
13	-	TRBJ1-1	TRBV7-9	-	CASSESGRTEAFF	TGTGCCAGCAGCGAATCGGGGAGGACTGAAGCTTTCTTT
14	-	TRBJ2-5	TRBV19	-	CASSPGDHQETQYF	TGTGCCAGTAGTCCAGGGGACCACCAAGAGACCCAGTACTTC